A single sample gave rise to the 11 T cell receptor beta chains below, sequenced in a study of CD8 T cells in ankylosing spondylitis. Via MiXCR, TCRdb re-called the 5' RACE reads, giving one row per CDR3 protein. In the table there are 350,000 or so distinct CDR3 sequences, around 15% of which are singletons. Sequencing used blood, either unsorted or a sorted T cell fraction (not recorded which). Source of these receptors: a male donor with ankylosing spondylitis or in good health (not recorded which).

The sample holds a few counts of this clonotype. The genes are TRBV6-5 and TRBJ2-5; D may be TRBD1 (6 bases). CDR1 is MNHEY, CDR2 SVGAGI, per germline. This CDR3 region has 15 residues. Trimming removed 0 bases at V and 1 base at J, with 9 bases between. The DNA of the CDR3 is TGTGCCAGCAGTTACTCAAGACAGGTCCAAGAGACCCAGTACTTC. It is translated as CASSYSRQVQETQYF.

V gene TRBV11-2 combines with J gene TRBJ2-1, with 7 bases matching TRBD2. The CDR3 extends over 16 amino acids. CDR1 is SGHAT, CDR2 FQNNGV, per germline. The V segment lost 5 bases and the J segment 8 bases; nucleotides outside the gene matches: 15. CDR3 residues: CASSLVGRTDDHEQFF. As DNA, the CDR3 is TGTGCCAGCAGCCTAGTCGGGAGGACCGACGATCATGAGCAGTTCTTC.

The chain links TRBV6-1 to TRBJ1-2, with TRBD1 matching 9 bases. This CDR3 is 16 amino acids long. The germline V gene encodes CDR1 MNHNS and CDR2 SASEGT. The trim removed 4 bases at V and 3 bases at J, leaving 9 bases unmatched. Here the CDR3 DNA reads TGTGCCAGCAGTGGGCGCGGACAGGGGAGGGACTATGGCTACACCTTC. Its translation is CASSGRGQGRDYGYTF.

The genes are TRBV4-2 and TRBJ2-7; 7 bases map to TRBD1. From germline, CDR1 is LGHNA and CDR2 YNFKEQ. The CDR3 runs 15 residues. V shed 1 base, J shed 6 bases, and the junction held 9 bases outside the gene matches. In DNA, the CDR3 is TGTGCCAGCAGCCAAGTTGGCGACAGGGAAAGCGAGCAGTACTTC. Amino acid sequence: CASSQVGDRESEQYF.

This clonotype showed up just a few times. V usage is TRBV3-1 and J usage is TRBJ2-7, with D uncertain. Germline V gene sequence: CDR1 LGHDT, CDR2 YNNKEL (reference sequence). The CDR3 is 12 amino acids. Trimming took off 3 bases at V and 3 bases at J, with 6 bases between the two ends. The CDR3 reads CASSQAGYEQYF. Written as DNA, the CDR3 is TGTGCCAGCAGCCAGGCTGGCTACGAGCAGTACTTC.

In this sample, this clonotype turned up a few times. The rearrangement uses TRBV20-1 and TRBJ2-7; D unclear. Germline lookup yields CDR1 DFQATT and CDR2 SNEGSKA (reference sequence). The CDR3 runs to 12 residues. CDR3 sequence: CSVVSSSYEQYF. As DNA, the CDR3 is TGCAGCGTTGTGTCCAGCTCCTACGAGCAGTACTTC.

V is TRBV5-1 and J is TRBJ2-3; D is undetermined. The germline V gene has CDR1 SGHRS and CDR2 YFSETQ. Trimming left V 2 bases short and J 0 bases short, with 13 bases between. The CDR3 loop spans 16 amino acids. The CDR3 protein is CASSFSTHLSTDTQYF. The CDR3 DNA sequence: TGCGCCAGCAGCTTTTCGACGCACCTTAGCACAGATACGCAGTATTTT.

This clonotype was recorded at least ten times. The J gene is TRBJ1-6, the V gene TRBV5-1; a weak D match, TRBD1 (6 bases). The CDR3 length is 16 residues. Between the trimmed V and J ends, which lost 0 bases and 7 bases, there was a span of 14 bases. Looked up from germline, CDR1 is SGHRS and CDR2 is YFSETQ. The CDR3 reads CASSLEGGQTNSPLHF. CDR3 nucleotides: TGCGCCAGCAGCTTGGAGGGAGGACAGACAAATTCACCCCTCCACTTT.

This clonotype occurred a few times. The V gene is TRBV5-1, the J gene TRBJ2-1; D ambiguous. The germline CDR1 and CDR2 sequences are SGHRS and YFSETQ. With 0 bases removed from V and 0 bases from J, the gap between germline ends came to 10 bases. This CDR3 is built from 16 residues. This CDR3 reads CASSLVRLGSYNEQFF. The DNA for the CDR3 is TGCGCCAGCAGCTTGGTGAGACTCGGCTCCTACAATGAGCAGTTCTTC. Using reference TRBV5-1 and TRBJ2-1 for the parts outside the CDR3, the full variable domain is KAGVTQTPRYLIKTRGQQVTLSCSPISGHRSVSWYQQTPGQGLQFLFEYFSETQRNKGNFPGRFSGRQFSNSRSEMNVSTLELGDSALYLCASSLVRLGSYNEQFFGPGTRLTVL.

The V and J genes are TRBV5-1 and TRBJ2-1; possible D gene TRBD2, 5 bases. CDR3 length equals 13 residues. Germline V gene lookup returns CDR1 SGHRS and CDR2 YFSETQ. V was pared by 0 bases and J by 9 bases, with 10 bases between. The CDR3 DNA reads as TGCGCCAGCAGCTTGGACCCAGCGGTTGAGCAGTTCTTC. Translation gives CASSLDPAVEQFF.

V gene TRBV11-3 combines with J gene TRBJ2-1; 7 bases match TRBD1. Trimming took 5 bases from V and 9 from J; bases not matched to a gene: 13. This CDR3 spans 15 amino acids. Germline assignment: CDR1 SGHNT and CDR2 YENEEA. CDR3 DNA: TGTGCCAGCAGCCCGAGAGGGAGAGGGGGCGGTGAGCAGTTCTTC. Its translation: CASSPRGRGGGEQFF.